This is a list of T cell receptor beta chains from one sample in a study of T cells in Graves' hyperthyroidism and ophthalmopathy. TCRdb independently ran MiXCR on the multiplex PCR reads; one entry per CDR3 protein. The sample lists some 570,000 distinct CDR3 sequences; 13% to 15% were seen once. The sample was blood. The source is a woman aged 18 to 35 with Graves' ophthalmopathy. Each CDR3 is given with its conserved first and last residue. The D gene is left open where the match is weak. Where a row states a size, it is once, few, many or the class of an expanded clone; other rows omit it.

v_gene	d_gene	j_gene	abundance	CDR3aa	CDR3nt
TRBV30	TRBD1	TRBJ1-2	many	CAWSPNRGRSYGYTF	TGTGCCTGGAGTCCCAACAGGGGACGAAGCTATGGCTACACCTTC
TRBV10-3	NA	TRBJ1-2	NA	CAISVRGEEYGYTF	TGTGCCATCAGTGTACGGGGCGAAGAGTATGGCTACACCTTC
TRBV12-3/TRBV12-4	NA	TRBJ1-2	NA	CASTPQDTGNYGYTF	TGTGCCAGCACCCCCCAGGACACAGGGAACTATGGCTACACCTTC
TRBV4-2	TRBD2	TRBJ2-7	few	CASSFRTSGSYEQYF	TGTGCCAGCAGCTTTAGGACTAGCGGGTCCTACGAGCAGTACTTC
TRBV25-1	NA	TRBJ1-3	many	CASSELGRGRAGNTIYF	TGTGCCAGCAGTGAATTGGGCCGCGGCAGGGCTGGAAACACCATATATTTT
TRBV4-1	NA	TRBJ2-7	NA	CASSQEHLAAGYEQYF	TGCGCCAGCAGCCAAGAACACCTGGCTGCGGGTTACGAGCAGTACTTC
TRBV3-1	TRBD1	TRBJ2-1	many	CASSQEDRGNEQFF	TGTGCCAGCAGCCAAGAGGACAGGGGGAATGAGCAGTTCTTC
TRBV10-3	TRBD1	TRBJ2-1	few	CAISYRGFSYNEQFF	TGTGCCATCAGCTACAGGGGTTTCTCCTACAATGAGCAGTTCTTC
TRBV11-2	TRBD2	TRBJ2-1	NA	CASSLQRETYNEQFF	TGTGCCAGCAGCTTACAGCGGGAGACCTACAATGAGCAGTTCTTC
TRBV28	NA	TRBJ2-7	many	CASSPPGDGSYEQYF	TGTGCCAGCAGTCCCCCAGGGGACGGCTCCTACGAGCAGTACTTC
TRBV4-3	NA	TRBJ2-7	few	CASSQDGGNPYEQYF	TGCGCCAGCAGCCAAGATGGGGGAAACCCCTACGAGCAGTACTTC
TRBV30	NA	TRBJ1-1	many	CAWRGHWNTEAFF	TGTGCCTGGAGGGGACACTGGAACACTGAAGCTTTCTTT
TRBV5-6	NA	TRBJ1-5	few	CASSLNGQFYSNQPQHF	TGTGCCAGCAGCTTAAATGGACAGTTTTATAGCAATCAGCCCCAGCATTTT
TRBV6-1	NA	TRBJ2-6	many	CASRNSAWGANVLTF	TGTGCCAGCAGGAACAGTGCCTGGGGGGCCAACGTCCTGACTTTC
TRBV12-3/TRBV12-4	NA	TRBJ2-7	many	CASAIAKGYEQYF	TGTGCCAGCGCCATCGCCAAGGGGTACGAGCAGTACTTC
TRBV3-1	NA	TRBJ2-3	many	CASSQGTRMEDTQYF	TGTGCCAGCAGCCAAGGGACCCGCATGGAAGATACGCAGTATTTT
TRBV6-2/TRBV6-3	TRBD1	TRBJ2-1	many	CASSYPTGGGDEQFF	TGTGCCAGCAGTTACCCGACAGGGGGTGGCGATGAGCAGTTCTTC
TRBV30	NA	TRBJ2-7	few	CAWSAFMRDEQYF	TGTGCCTGGAGTGCGTTTATGAGAGACGAGCAGTACTTC
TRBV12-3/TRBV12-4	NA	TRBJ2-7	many	CASSFFGRENEQYF	TGTGCCAGCAGTTTCTTCGGCAGGGAGAACGAGCAGTACTTC
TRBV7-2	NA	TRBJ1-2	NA	CASSLREGGYTF	TGTGCCAGCAGCTTAAGGGAGGGCGGCTACACCTTC
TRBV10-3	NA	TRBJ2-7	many	CAISPTGHSYEQYF	TGTGCCATCAGCCCGACAGGACACTCCTACGAGCAGTACTTC
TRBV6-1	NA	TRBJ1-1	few	CASMGGPKEAFF	TGTGCCAGCATGGGGGGCCCCAAAGAAGCTTTCTTT
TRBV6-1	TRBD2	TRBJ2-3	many	CASSSPSGRGTDTQYF	TGTGCCAGCAGTTCCCCTAGCGGGAGAGGCACAGATACGCAGTATTTT
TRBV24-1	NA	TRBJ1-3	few	CATSDFGPGGNTIYF	TGTGCCACCAGTGATTTTGGACCAGGAGGAAACACCATATATTTT
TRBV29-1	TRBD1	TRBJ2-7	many	CSVGTGESEQYF	TGCAGCGTTGGAACAGGGGAGTCGGAGCAGTACTTC
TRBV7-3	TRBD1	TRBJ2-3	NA	CASSQKEQGAVTDTQYF	TGTGCCAGCAGCCAAAAAGAACAGGGGGCTGTTACAGATACGCAGTATTTT
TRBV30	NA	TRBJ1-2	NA	CAWSVAGLNYGYTF	TGTGCCTGGAGTGTGGCAGGGCTGAACTATGGCTACACCTTC
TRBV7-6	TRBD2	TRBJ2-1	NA	CASSLHRGGRPNEQFF	TGTGCCAGCAGCTTACATCGAGGCGGGAGGCCGAATGAGCAGTTCTTC
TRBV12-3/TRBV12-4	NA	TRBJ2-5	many	CASTGTEETQYF	TGTGCCAGCACCGGGACGGAAGAGACCCAGTACTTC
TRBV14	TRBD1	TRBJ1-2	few	CASSQVGTAYGYTF	TGTGCCAGCAGCCAAGTTGGGACAGCCTATGGCTACACCTTC
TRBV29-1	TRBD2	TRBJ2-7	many	CSVAGTREEAYEQYF	TGCAGCGTTGCAGGGACTAGGGAGGAGGCCTACGAGCAGTACTTC